Below, 10 T cell receptor beta chains from the same sample are listed, as sequenced in a study of tumor-infiltrating lymphocytes in localized non-small cell lung cancer. Data came from immunoSEQ multiplex PCR; TCRdb stores just in-frame clones and leaves some out. This table has about 12,000 clones, 65% to 85% appearing once. The sample was lung tumor tissue. These receptors were taken from a human donor with non-small cell lung cancer.

The CDR3 nucleotides read TGTGCCAGCAGCCTGACTAGCGGGGGGGCCGGGACCGGGGAGCTGTTTTTT. This sequence encodes CASSLTSGGAGTGELFF. The rearrangement links TRBV7-6 to TRBJ2-2; TRBD2 agrees at 14 bases. The CDR3 is 17 residues long. CDR1 is SGHVS, CDR2 FNYEAQ, per germline. V trimming: 5 bases; J trimming: 5 bases; junction bases outside the gene matches: 7.

V gene TRBV4-1 combines with J gene TRBJ2-7; D is ambiguous. The V gene's germline CDR1 is MGHRA and CDR2 YSYEKL. CDR3 length: 16 amino acids. Trimming shortened V by 0 bases and J by 2 bases, and 14 bases separated the two germline ends. This CDR3 is CASSQDLTSIPYEQYF. The CDR3 DNA follows: TGCGCCAGCAGCCAAGATTTGACTTCAATTCCCTACGAGCAGTACTTC.

V usage is TRBV30 and J usage is TRBJ1-1; 9 bases line up with TRBD1. Trimming cost V 5 bases and J 0 bases; bases outside gene matches: 1. CDR3 length equals 13 residues. CDR1 and CDR2 (germline): GTSNPN, SVGIG (reference sequence). The CDR3 DNA reads as TGTGCCTGGGACAGGGGGGTGAACACTGAAGCTTTCTTT. This encodes CAWDRGVNTEAFF.

J is TRBJ2-3 and V is TRBV14; 7 bases align to TRBD2. This CDR3 spans 16 amino acids. Trimming at V came to 1 base and at J to 4 bases, leaving 8 bases not matched to a gene. CDR1 is SGHDN, CDR2 FVKESK, per germline. CDR3 protein: CASSQGRLGRADTQYF. CDR3 in DNA: TGTGCCAGCAGCCAAGGGAGATTAGGGAGGGCAGATACGCAGTATTTT. Supplemented by reference TRBV14 and TRBJ2-3, the full variable domain reads EAGVTQFPSHSVIEKGQTVTLRCDPISGHDNLYWYRRVMGKEIKFLLHFVKESKQDESGMPNNRFLAERTGGTYSTLKVQPAELEDSGVYFCASSQGRLGRADTQYFGPGTRLTVL.

This clone was recorded a few times. The rearrangement uses TRBV5-1 and TRBJ2-7; D possibly corresponds to TRBD2 (5 bases). Germline-derived CDR1 and CDR2 are SGHRS and YFSETQ. V was pared by 0 bases and J by 7 bases, with 14 bases between. The CDR3 runs to 14 residues. The CDR3 DNA follows: TGCGCCAGCAGCTTGGACGGCAAACCGGGGGAGCAGTACTTC. This encodes CASSLDGKPGEQYF.

The sample holds one count of this clone. The V gene is TRBV6-1, the J gene TRBJ1-6, with 9 positions matching TRBD1. This CDR3 is built from 16 residues. Germline lookup yields CDR1 MNHNS and CDR2 SASEGT. V was clipped by 1 base and J by 11 bases; unmatched bases: 9. CDR3 in amino acids: CASSEEALDRGPPLHF. The CDR3 bases are TGTGCCAGCAGTGAAGAAGCCCTGGACAGGGGCCCACCCCTCCACTTT.

V gene TRBV10-3 combines with J gene TRBJ2-2, with a possible D match to TRBD2 (7 bases). CDR1 is ENHRY and CDR2 is SYGVKD in the germline V gene. The V end was cut by 8 bases, the J end by 4 bases, with 17 bases between. The CDR3 loop spans 15 amino acids. In DNA form, the CDR3 reads TGTGCCATCGGATTAGGGGGGGGGCTCACCGGGGAGCTGTTTTTT. This sequence encodes CAIGLGGGLTGELFF.

This clone was seen a single time. This sequence joins TRBV19 and TRBJ1-2; D might be TRBD1 (5 bases). Per germline, CDR1 LNHDA and CDR2 SQIVND (reference sequence). V was clipped by 3 bases and J by 7 bases, with 15 bases between them. This CDR3 comprises 14 residues. Here the CDR3 DNA reads TGTGCCAGTAGTATGCATGAGGGGAAGTTTGGCTACACCTTC. As protein: CASSMHEGKFGYTF.

The chain joins TRBV5-6 to TRBJ1-2, with a weak D call TRBD1 (5 bases). The CDR3 loop spans 14 amino acids. Deletions cut 1 base from V and 7 bases from J, with 14 bases between. Germline V CDR1 and CDR2: SGHDT, YYEEEE. CDR3 loop: CASSLSVGRGGYTF. The DNA of the CDR3 is TGTGCCAGCAGCTTGTCCGTGGGGCGCGGTGGCTACACCTTC.

CDR3 amino acids: CASSGRRDTEAFF. The DNA of the CDR3 is TGCGCCAGCAGTGGCAGGAGGGACACTGAAGCTTTCTTT. This chain joins TRBV10-1 and TRBJ1-1; unclear D gene. V lost 4 bases, J lost 3 bases, and 9 bases lay in between. This CDR3 is built from 13 residues. Per germline, CDR1 WNHNN and CDR2 SYGVQD (reference sequence).